This T cell receptor beta chain comes out of a study of CD8 T cells in ankylosing spondylitis. This clonotype was counted between two and nine times. Antigen specificity is unknown. TCRdb fed the 5' RACE reads into MiXCR, producing one record per CDR3 protein. This table has 200,000 or so distinct CDR3 sequences, 10% to 15% appearing once. The CDR3 totals 15 residues. The V and J ends lost 7 bases and 5 bases, in that order; junction bases with no gene match: 8. Findings and limits, study-wide: Earlier studies detected some motif variants in reactive arthritis synovial fluid and blood. The study looked at matched synovial fluid samples from ankylosing spondylitis patients. Disease-linked clones were reported to be significantly enriched there. Within ankylosing spondylitis blood, a TCR beta motif made up of several highly homologous variants appeared to be characteristic. As for the disease-linked clones, they showed a CD8+ phenotype and occurred at relatively low frequencies in peripheral blood.

This clonotype originated in a female donor with ankylosing spondylitis or in good health (not recorded which). The material sequenced was blood, either unsorted or a sorted T cell fraction (not recorded which). The chain is built from TRBV12-3 or TRBV12-4 and TRBJ2-3; TRBD2 agrees at 11 bases. CDR3 coding DNA: TGTGCCAGCACCCCTAGCGGGAGGATGTTAGATACGCAGTATTTT. As protein: CASTPSGRMLDTQYF.